What follows are 14 T cell receptor beta chains derived from one specimen sequenced in a study of blood T cells in healthy people across ages. A second PCR, run for about 6 to 11 cycles, used a sample-barcoded 5' primer plus a J-beta primer mix. TCRdb fed the 5' RACE reads into MiXCR, producing one record per CDR3 protein. The table has roughly 860,000 distinct CDR3 sequences, roughly 60% seen once. The sample was blood. The source is a man aged 30 to 39 in good health.

This clonotype was counted a few times. The chain joins TRBV11-2 to TRBJ2-1; D not certain. The V and J ends lost 1 base and 5 bases respectively, with 9 bases between them. Germline values: CDR1 SGHAT, CDR2 FQNNGV. This CDR3 has 14 amino acids. CDR3 sequence (DNA): TGTGCCAGCAGCTTAGCCCTATGGAACAATGAGCAGTTCTTC. Translating it yields CASSLALWNNEQFF.

The CDR3 DNA is TGCAGTGCTAGATTTACAGGGGTACAATACGAGCAGTACTTC. This codes for CSARFTGVQYEQYF. This chain uses TRBV20-1 with TRBJ2-7; 7 bases match TRBD1. The CDR3 runs to 14 residues. Germline CDR1 is DFQATT and CDR2 is SNEGSKA (reference sequence). The V and J ends lost 2 bases and 4 bases, in that order; junction bases with no gene match: 8.

The chain combines TRBV20-1 with TRBJ1-5; unclear D gene. V was shortened by 7 bases and J by 4 bases, with 20 bases between the two germline ends. Germline CDR1 and CDR2: DFQATT and SNEGSKA (reference sequence). The CDR3 is 15 residues long. CDR3 bases: TGCAGTGTTCAACCCGTGGCCACGGTTAATCAGCCCCAGCATTTT. Protein product: CSVQPVATVNQPQHF.

CDR3 residues: CASSYSGLAGFYEQYF. CDR3 DNA sequence: TGTGCCAGCAGCTACTCTGGACTAGCGGGGTTCTACGAGCAGTACTTC. J is TRBJ2-4 and V is TRBV7-2, with TRBD2 identical over 12 bases. Gene TRBJ2-7 matches the end of the DNA better, so the J call may be wrong. CDR3 size: 16 residues. Germline V gene sequence: CDR1 SGHTA, CDR2 FQGNSA.

The chain combines TRBV9 with TRBJ2-1, with a possible D match to TRBD1 (7 bases). This CDR3 is 15 amino acids long. V lost 2 bases and J lost 8, with 17 bases in between. Germline V gene sequence: CDR1 SGDLS, CDR2 YYNGEE. CDR3 nucleotides: TGTGCCAGCAGCGTCGAGGGGGCCAGGGGGGATGAGCAGTTCTTC. Translated, it gives CASSVEGARGDEQFF.

The rearrangement uses TRBV3-1 and TRBJ2-3; D not resolved. Deletions cut 0 bases from V and 0 bases from J, with 10 bases between. Germline V CDR1 and CDR2: LGHDT, YNNKEL (reference sequence). This CDR3 region has 16 residues. CDR3 in amino acids: CASSQDFSQSTDTQYF. The DNA for the CDR3 is TGTGCCAGCAGCCAAGATTTTAGCCAAAGCACAGATACGCAGTATTTT.

The V call is TRBV10-3, the J call TRBJ2-7; 11 nucleotides match TRBD2. V lost 2 bases to trimming and J lost 3 bases; unmatched junction nucleotides: 3. The CDR3 is made up of 15 amino acids. Germline V CDR1 and CDR2: ENHRY, SYGVKD. This chain's CDR3 is CAISEGGTSGYEQYF. For the CDR3, the DNA is TGTGCCATCAGTGAGGGCGGGACTAGCGGCTACGAGCAGTACTTC.

The chain is built from TRBV2 and TRBJ1-2; 9 bases align to TRBD1. From germline, CDR1 is SNHLY and CDR2 FYNNEI. The CDR3 covers 16 residues. The V and J ends lost 5 bases and 3 bases, in that order; junction bases with no gene match: 10. CDR3 DNA: TGTGCCAGCAGTTTAACCGGGACAGGGAGATACTATGGCTACACCTTC. It yields the protein CASSLTGTGRYYGYTF. The variable domain in full, completed from reference TRBV2 and TRBJ1-2, reads EPEVTQTPSHQVTQMGQEVILRCVPISNHLYFYWYRQILGQKVEFLVSFYNNEISEKSEIFDDQFSVERPDGSNFTLKIRSTKLEDSAMYFCASSLTGTGRYYGYTFGSGTRLTVV.

The chain combines TRBV7-3 with TRBJ2-1; D possibly corresponds to TRBD1 (5 bases). The germline V gene encodes CDR1 SGHTA and CDR2 FQGTGA. CDR3 length: 14 residues. V gave up 5 bases and J gave up 3 bases, with 11 bases separating them. CDR3 DNA: TGTGCCAGCAGCCCCCACCAGGGCTACAATGAGCAGTTCTTC. Residues: CASSPHQGYNEQFF. Drawing the rest from reference TRBV7-3 and TRBJ2-1, the complete variable domain is GAGVSQTPSNKVTEKGKYVELRCDPISGHTALYWYRQSLGQGPEFLIYFQGTGAADDSGLPNDRFFAVRPEGSVSTLKIQRTERGDSAVYLCASSPHQGYNEQFFGPGTRLTVL.

This chain links TRBV20-1 with TRBJ2-5; D gene ambiguous. Germline V gene data show CDR1 as DFQATT and CDR2 as SNEGSKA (reference sequence). The CDR3 has 13 amino acids. V lost 0 bases and J lost 4, with 9 bases in between. This CDR3 reads CSAREGRRETQYF. The CDR3 DNA follows: TGCAGTGCTAGAGAGGGCAGGCGAGAGACCCAGTACTTC.

The rearrangement uses TRBV6-5 and TRBJ1-1; maybe TRBD1 (6 bases). The CDR3 covers 14 residues. The V and J ends lost 6 bases and 4 bases respectively, with 15 bases between them. The V gene's germline CDR1 is MNHEY and CDR2 SVGAGI. CDR3 region: CASSRNRELTEAFF. CDR3 nucleotides: TGTGCCAGCAGCCGGAACAGGGAACTCACTGAAGCTTTCTTT.

This clonotype was picked up a small number of times. The chain recombines TRBV4-2 with TRBJ2-5; TRBD1 agrees at 8 bases. The trim removed 1 base at V and 5 bases at J, leaving 9 bases unmatched. The CDR3 consists of 16 residues. Germline V CDR1 and CDR2: LGHNA, YNFKEQ. CDR3 nucleotides: TGTGCCAGCAGCCAAGGACCGGGACAGGCGGAGGAGACCCAGTACTTC. Its protein product is CASSQGPGQAEETQYF.

V usage is TRBV6-7 and J usage is TRBJ2-7, with D perhaps matching TRBD2 (6 bases). TRBV6-7 belongs to the ORF category, with a function that is uncertain. Trimming shortened V by 7 bases and J by 5 bases, and 18 bases separated the two germline ends. The CDR3 covers 14 residues. In DNA form, the CDR3 reads TGTGCCAGCACTATGATGGAGGGTAAGGACGAGCAGTACTTC. It codes for CASTMMEGKDEQYF.

This clonotype was observed a handful of times. The chain links TRBV29-1 to TRBJ2-1; 9 bases are shared with TRBD1. Germline V gene lookup returns CDR1 SQVTM and CDR2 ANQGSEA. The CDR3 runs 15 residues. The V gene end was trimmed by 7 bases and the J gene end by 3 bases; junction bases not matched to a gene: 10. The CDR3 DNA follows: TGCAGCGGTGTGACCGGGACAGGGTTCTACAATGAGCAGTTCTTC. Its translation: CSGVTGTGFYNEQFF.